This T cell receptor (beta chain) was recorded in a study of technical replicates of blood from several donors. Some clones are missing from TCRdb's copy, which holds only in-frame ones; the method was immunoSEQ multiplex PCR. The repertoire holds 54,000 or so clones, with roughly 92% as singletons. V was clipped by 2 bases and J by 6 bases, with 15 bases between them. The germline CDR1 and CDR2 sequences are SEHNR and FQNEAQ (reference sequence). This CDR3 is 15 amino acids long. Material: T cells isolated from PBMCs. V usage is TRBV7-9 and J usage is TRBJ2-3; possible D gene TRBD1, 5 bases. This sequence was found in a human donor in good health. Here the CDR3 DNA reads TGTGCCAGCAGCTTATCGCAGGGTCGACACGATACGCAGTATTTT. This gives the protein CASSLSQGRHDTQYF.